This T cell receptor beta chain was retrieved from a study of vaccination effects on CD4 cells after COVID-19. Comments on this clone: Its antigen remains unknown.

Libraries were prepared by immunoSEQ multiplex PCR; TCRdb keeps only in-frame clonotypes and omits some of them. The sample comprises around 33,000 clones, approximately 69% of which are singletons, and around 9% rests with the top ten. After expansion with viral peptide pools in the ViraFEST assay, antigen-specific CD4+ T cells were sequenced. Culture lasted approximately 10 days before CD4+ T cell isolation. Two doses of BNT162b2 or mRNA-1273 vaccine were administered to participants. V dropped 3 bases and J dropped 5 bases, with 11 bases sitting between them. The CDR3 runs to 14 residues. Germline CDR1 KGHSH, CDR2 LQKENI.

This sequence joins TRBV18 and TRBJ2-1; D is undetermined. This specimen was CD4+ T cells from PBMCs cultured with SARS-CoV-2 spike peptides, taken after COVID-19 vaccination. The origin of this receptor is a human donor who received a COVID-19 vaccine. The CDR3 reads CASSPAFADNEQFF. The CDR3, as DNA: TGTGCCAGCTCACCGGCCTTTGCTGACAATGAGCAGTTCTTC.